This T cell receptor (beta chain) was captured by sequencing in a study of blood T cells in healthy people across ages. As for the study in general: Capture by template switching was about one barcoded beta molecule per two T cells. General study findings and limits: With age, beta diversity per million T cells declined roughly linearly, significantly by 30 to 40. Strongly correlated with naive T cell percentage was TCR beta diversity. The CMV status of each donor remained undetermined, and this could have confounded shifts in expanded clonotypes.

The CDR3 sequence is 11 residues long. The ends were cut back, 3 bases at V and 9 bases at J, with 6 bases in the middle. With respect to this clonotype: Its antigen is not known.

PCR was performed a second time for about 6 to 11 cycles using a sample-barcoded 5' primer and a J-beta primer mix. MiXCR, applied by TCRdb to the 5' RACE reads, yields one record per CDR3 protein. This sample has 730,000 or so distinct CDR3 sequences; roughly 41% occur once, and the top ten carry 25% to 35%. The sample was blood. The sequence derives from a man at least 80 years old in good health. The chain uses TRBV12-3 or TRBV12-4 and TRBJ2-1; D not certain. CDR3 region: CASSLPGEQFF. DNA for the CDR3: TGTGCCAGCAGTTTGCCGGGTGAGCAGTTCTTC.